Presented here are 23 T cell receptor beta chains from one specimen sequenced in a study of shared clonotypes between healthy human individuals. This table comes from immunoSEQ multiplex PCR, and its TCRdb copy is limited to in-frame clones, with some not included. Found here are roughly 100,000 clones, approximately 70% of them singletons; the top ten hold 24%. The sequencing sample was made of memory CD8+ T cells sorted from blood. The subset is: CD45RO+ cells pooled with CCR7-negative TemRA cells. These receptors were obtained from a woman in her thirties in good health.

This chain connects TRBV7-9 to TRBJ1-1; TRBD1 is a possible D gene (5 bases). V lost 4 bases to trimming and J lost 4 bases, with 10 bases between them. There are 13 residues in the CDR3. From germline, CDR1 is SEHNR and CDR2 FQNEAQ (reference sequence). The DNA for the CDR3 is TGTGCCAGCAGCTACGAGGGGAGCACTGAAGCTTTCTTT. This gives the protein CASSYEGSTEAFF.

This clone was detected only a few times. The chain employs TRBV6-1 and TRBJ2-7; D uncertain. The CDR3 runs 13 residues. Germline V gene sequence: CDR1 MNHNS, CDR2 SASEGT. The V end lost 1 base, the J end lost 2 bases, and 6 bases lay between the germline ends. CDR3 in amino acids: CASSEGLTYEQYF. The CDR3 DNA reads as TGTGCCAGCAGTGAAGGCCTGACCTACGAGCAGTACTTC.

This clone was detected many times. The chain employs TRBV7-6 and TRBJ1-1; 9 bases are shared with TRBD1. This CDR3 has 14 residues. From germline, CDR1 is SGHVS and CDR2 FNYEAQ. V gave up 5 bases and J gave up 5 bases; unmatched junction bases: 6. CDR3 nucleotides: TGTGCCAGCAGCCATAGGGACAGGGTAACTGAAGCTTTCTTT. This gives the protein CASSHRDRVTEAFF.

V and J are TRBV19 and TRBJ2-2; no firm D call. CDR1 is LNHDA, CDR2 SQIVND, per germline (reference sequence). The V end was cut by 2 bases, the J end by 6 bases, with 7 bases between. The length of the CDR3 is 13 residues. The CDR3 coding sequence is TGTGCCAGTAGTATAAGCCATTCCGGGGAGCTGTTTTTT. It is translated as CASSISHSGELFF.

V gene TRBV5-6 combines with J gene TRBJ2-7; the match to TRBD2 covers 14 bases. V lost 7 bases, J lost 1 base, and 7 bases stayed unmatched. The CDR3 has 16 amino acids. Germline V gene sequence: CDR1 SGHDT, CDR2 YYEEEE. The CDR3, as DNA: TGTGCCAGCCAGGGACTAGCGGGAGTCCAATCCTACGAGCAGTACTTC. Residues: CASQGLAGVQSYEQYF.

This chain links TRBV7-6 with TRBJ2-1; D call uncertain. CDR1 and CDR2 (germline): SGHVS, FNYEAQ. V shed 1 base and J shed 4 bases, with 5 bases lying between them. The CDR3 sequence is 13 residues long. The CDR3 protein is CASSLETYNEQFF. Here the CDR3 DNA reads TGTGCCAGCAGCTTAGAGACTTACAATGAGCAGTTCTTC.

V and J are TRBV25-1 and TRBJ2-3; 9 nucleotides match TRBD2. V shed 1 base and J 2 bases; nucleotides not matched to a gene: 4. Germline V gives CDR1 MGHDK, CDR2 SYGVNS. The CDR3 length is 16 residues. This CDR3 reads CASSESRLADTDTQYF. The CDR3 DNA follows: TGTGCCAGCAGTGAATCTCGACTAGCGGACACAGATACGCAGTATTTT.

CDR3 region: CASSSPLAGDWETQYF. The CDR3 coding sequence is TGTGCCAGCAGCTCCCCACTAGCGGGGGATTGGGAGACCCAGTACTTC. The chain combines TRBV11-2 with TRBJ2-5; TRBD2 aligns across 11 bases. This CDR3 contains 16 residues. CDR1 is SGHAT and CDR2 is FQNNGV in the germline V gene. V was clipped by 4 bases and J by 5 bases; unmatched bases: 9.

This rearrangement joins TRBV4-2 to TRBJ1-1; a weak D match, TRBD1 (5 bases). Trimming removed 1 base from V and 6 bases from J, with 12 bases in between. Looked up from germline, CDR1 is LGHNA and CDR2 is YNFKEQ. This CDR3 is built from 14 residues. The CDR3 DNA follows: TGTGCCAGCAGCCAAGTGGGGGGACTGGCTGAAGCTTTCTTT. This encodes CASSQVGGLAEAFF.

This chain connects TRBV4-3 to TRBJ2-6, with D tentatively TRBD2 (5 bases). CDR1 is LGHNA and CDR2 is YSLEER in the germline V gene. Trimming cost V 1 base and J 5 bases, with 18 bases left between them. The length of the CDR3 is 18 residues. The CDR3 DNA reads as TGCGCCAGCAGCCAAGGGAAGGACTCACAAAGTCGGGCCAACGTCCTGACTTTC. Residues: CASSQGKDSQSRANVLTF.

V is TRBV28 and J is TRBJ1-1; possibly TRBD1 for D (5 bases). This CDR3 contains 12 residues. Germline V gives CDR1 MDHEN, CDR2 SYDVKM. The V end was cut by 7 bases, the J end by 10 bases, with 16 bases between. The CDR3 DNA reads as TGTGCCAGCAATTCCAGGCCAGGGACAGCTTTCTTT. Its protein is CASNSRPGTAFF.

The CDR3 protein is CATTVFRLAENNEQFF. The CDR3 DNA reads TGTGCCACCACAGTATTCCGGCTAGCGGAAAACAATGAGCAGTTCTTC. This chain connects TRBV10-3 to TRBJ2-1; 7 bases match TRBD2. This CDR3 is built from 16 residues. Trimming took 10 bases from V and 5 from J; bases not matched to a gene: 17. CDR1 is ENHRY, CDR2 SYGVKD, per germline.

About this clone: With only one base between it and a far larger clone, this is likely a read error. Within the sample, other DNA sequences also encode this same CDR3. This chain links TRBV9 with TRBJ2-2; D gene ambiguous. Trimming shortened V by 0 bases and J by 4 bases, and 7 bases separated the two germline ends. Per germline, CDR1 SGDLS and CDR2 YYNGEE. The CDR3 has 14 amino acids. CDR3: CASSVAWGTGELFF. CDR3 bases: TGTGCCAGCAGCGTAGCATGGGGCACCGGGGAGCTGTTTTTT.

The V gene is TRBV19, the J gene TRBJ2-7; tentatively, D is TRBD1 (6 bases). CDR1 is LNHDA and CDR2 is SQIVND in the germline V gene (reference sequence). The V end lost 4 bases, the J end lost 0 bases, and 16 bases lay between the germline ends. The CDR3 is made up of 16 amino acids. The CDR3 DNA reads TGTGCCAGTAGTAGGGCCCGGACAGATAACTCCTACGAGCAGTACTTC. Its protein product is CASSRARTDNSYEQYF.

This chain's CDR3 is CASRPSGGSLDEQYF. CDR3 sequence (DNA): TGTGCCAGCAGACCTTCGGGGGGAAGTCTGGACGAGCAGTACTTC. The J gene is TRBJ2-7, the V gene TRBV27; 7 bases are a match to TRBD2. This CDR3 spans 15 amino acids. The V gene end was trimmed by 6 bases and the J gene end by 5 bases; junction bases not matched to a gene: 13. Germline values: CDR1 MNHEY, CDR2 SMNVEV (reference sequence).

The rearrangement uses TRBV27 and TRBJ2-4; D not certain. This CDR3 is built from 17 residues. With 5 bases removed from V and 4 bases from J, the gap between germline ends came to 21 bases. Germline V gene lookup returns CDR1 MNHEY and CDR2 SMNVEV (reference sequence). The CDR3 coding sequence is TGTGCCAGCAGTCTCTCCTTCGGCGGCAAAGGAAAAAACATTCAGTACTTC. This gives the protein CASSLSFGGKGKNIQYF.

As concerns this clone: Being one base from a much bigger clone, this may be a read error. The gene calls are TRBV25-1 and TRBJ1-4; D is unclear. CDR3 length: 16 residues. CDR1 MGHDK and CDR2 SYGVNS come from the germline V gene. In DNA form, the CDR3 reads TGTGTCAGCAGTGTCCGGGATTCGGGAACTAATGAAAAACTGTTTTTT. Translated, it gives CVSSVRDSGTNEKLFF. The variable domain in full, with the rest retrieved from reference TRBV25-1 and TRBJ1-4, is EADIYQTPRYLVIGTGKKITLECSQTMGHDKMYWYQQDPGMELHLIHYSYGVNSTEKGDLSSESTVSRIRTEHFPLTLESARPSHTSQYLCVSSVRDSGTNEKLFFGSGTQLSVL.

The rearrangement uses TRBV27 and TRBJ2-1; the D gene is possibly TRBD2 (6 bases). Trimming took off 6 bases at V and 10 bases at J, with 13 bases between the two ends. This CDR3 is built from 12 residues. Germline loops: CDR1 MNHEY, CDR2 SMNVEV (reference sequence). The CDR3 protein is CASRYTRGEQFF. CDR3 DNA sequence: TGTGCCAGCAGATACACTCGGGGGGAGCAGTTCTTC.

The chain couples TRBV19 to TRBJ1-1, with D maybe TRBD1 (6 bases). V lost 5 bases to trimming and J lost 0 bases, with 13 bases between them. The CDR3 is 15 residues long. The germline CDR1 and CDR2 sequences are LNHDA and SQIVND (reference sequence). CDR3 protein: CASSPYTGMNTEAFF. CDR3 sequence (DNA): TGTGCCAGTAGTCCTTATACAGGGATGAACACTGAAGCTTTCTTT.

This clone was found a few times. The V call is TRBV28, the J call TRBJ2-3; 11 positions match TRBD2. With V trimmed by 1 base and J by 3 bases, 6 bases remained unmatched. The germline V gene encodes CDR1 MDHEN and CDR2 SYDVKM. This CDR3 has 17 residues. The CDR3 protein is CASSLLTSGKGTDTQYF. In DNA form, the CDR3 reads TGTGCCAGCAGTTTATTGACTAGCGGGAAGGGGACAGATACGCAGTATTTT.

In its sample, this clone was seen a few times. V and J are TRBV5-6 and TRBJ2-7, with 9 bases fitting TRBD1. This CDR3 is built from 15 residues. With V trimmed by 4 bases and J by 3 bases, 8 bases remained unmatched. The germline V gene encodes CDR1 SGHDT and CDR2 YYEEEE. In DNA, the CDR3 is TGTGCCAGCAGCCCCCCCGGGACAGGGTTCTACGAGCAGTACTTC. The encoded protein is CASSPPGTGFYEQYF.

This clone was counted between two and nine times. V and J are TRBV7-8 and TRBJ1-2; D gene unclear. CDR1 SGHVS and CDR2 FQNEAQ come from the germline V gene. CDR3 length: 17 amino acids. V was clipped by 7 bases and J by 1 base, with 22 bases between them. CDR3 bases: TGTGCCAGCACCCTATTCGACACCGGGATTGGTAACTATGGCTACACCTTC. Residues: CASTLFDTGIGNYGYTF.

In this sample, this clone turned up once. This chain's CDR3 is CASSDSNENTEAFF. The CDR3 DNA follows: TGTGCCAGCAGTGACTCGAATGAGAACACTGAAGCTTTCTTT. The rearrangement links TRBV6-4 to TRBJ1-1; D is undetermined. From germline, CDR1 is MRHNA and CDR2 SNTAGT. This CDR3 is built from 14 residues. V was trimmed by 0 bases and J by 1 base, leaving 6 bases between them.